The rows below give T cell receptor beta chains drawn from one sample of a study of T cell responses to AZD1222 COVID-19 vaccine. Sequenced by immunoSEQ multiplex PCR; TCRdb stores in-frame clones only, minus some. The sample includes 98,000 or so clones, about 89% seen only once; the top ten take 3.3%. Specimen: peripheral blood, collected 28 days after the second dose of the MenACWY control vaccine. These receptors came from an adult who received the MenACWY meningococcal vaccine as a control. The CDR3 runs from the conserved cysteine through the conserved F or W. D genes are given only for firm matches. Rows give clone size only sometimes, using once, few, many, or a class for an expanded clone.

v_call: TRBV27; d_call: NA; clone_size: NA; j_call: TRBJ1-2; cdr3_nt: TGTGCCAGCAGTTTAAACCGGCAGCATGGCTACACCTTC; cdr3_aa: CASSLNRQHGYTF
v_call: TRBV10-1; d_call: TRBD2; clone_size: NA; j_call: TRBJ2-2; cdr3_nt: TGCGCCAGCAGTCCAAAGCGGGGTGCGAACACCGGGGAGCTGTTTTTT; cdr3_aa: CASSPKRGANTGELFF
v_call: TRBV25-1; d_call: NA; clone_size: NA; j_call: TRBJ2-7; cdr3_nt: TGTGCCAGCAACCAAAGAGGGACGAAGGAGCAGTACTTC; cdr3_aa: CASNQRGTKEQYF
v_call: TRBV19; d_call: TRBD1; clone_size: many; j_call: TRBJ1-5; cdr3_nt: TGTGCCAGTAGGATTGGACAGGCCAAGGATAGCAATCAGCCCCAGCATTTT; cdr3_aa: CASRIGQAKDSNQPQHF
v_call: TRBV7-9; d_call: TRBD1; clone_size: NA; j_call: TRBJ2-7; cdr3_nt: TGTGCCAGCAGCCCGGACAGGGGGATAAGGGGCTACGAGCAGTACTTC; cdr3_aa: CASSPDRGIRGYEQYF
v_call: TRBV9; d_call: NA; clone_size: NA; j_call: TRBJ2-7; cdr3_nt: TGTGCCAGCAGCGTAGGTGTAGGCTTCTCCTACGAGCAGTACTTC; cdr3_aa: CASSVGVGFSYEQYF
v_call: TRBV19; d_call: NA; clone_size: NA; j_call: TRBJ1-6; cdr3_nt: TGTGCCAGTAGCTTGGACAGCGAATATTCACCCCTCCACTTT; cdr3_aa: CASSLDSEYSPLHF
v_call: TRBV5-5; d_call: NA; clone_size: once; j_call: TRBJ1-4; cdr3_nt: TGTGCCAGCAGCTTGGTAGCAGCTAATGAAAAACTGCTTTTT; cdr3_aa: CASSLVAANEKLLF
v_call: TRBV10-3; d_call: NA; clone_size: once; j_call: TRBJ2-2; cdr3_nt: TGTGCCATCAGTGAACAAGGTGCGAACACCGGGGAGCTGTTTTTT; cdr3_aa: CAISEQGANTGELFF
v_call: TRBV7-2; d_call: NA; clone_size: few; j_call: TRBJ2-7; cdr3_nt: TGTGCCAGCAGCTTTGGACGGGTTTCGTACGAGCAGTACTTC; cdr3_aa: CASSFGRVSYEQYF
v_call: TRBV28; d_call: NA; clone_size: NA; j_call: TRBJ1-5; cdr3_nt: TGTGCCAGCAGTTTATTGGGTGGTGGGGGTTTTAACCAGCCCCAGCATTTT; cdr3_aa: CASSLLGGGGFNQPQHF
v_call: TRBV19; d_call: NA; clone_size: NA; j_call: TRBJ1-2; cdr3_nt: TGTGCCAGTACCCCCCGGGGGCAGGAAGTCTATGGCTACACCTTC; cdr3_aa: CASTPRGQEVYGYTF
v_call: TRBV6-2/TRBV6-3; d_call: NA; clone_size: NA; j_call: TRBJ2-1; cdr3_nt: TGTGCCAGCAGTTACTCGGGGGAGGTCAATGAGCAGTTCTTC; cdr3_aa: CASSYSGEVNEQFF
v_call: TRBV11-3; d_call: TRBD2; clone_size: NA; j_call: TRBJ2-5; cdr3_nt: TGTGCCAGCAGCTTAGGCTGGACTAGCGGGGGAGGTGGAGAGACCCAGTACTTC; cdr3_aa: CASSLGWTSGGGGETQYF
v_call: TRBV24-1; d_call: NA; clone_size: NA; j_call: TRBJ2-5; cdr3_nt: TGTGCCACCAGTGACCTCCCTGGGCCTACCGGGGAGACCCAGTACTTC; cdr3_aa: CATSDLPGPTGETQYF
v_call: TRBV3-1/TRBV3-2; d_call: NA; clone_size: once; j_call: TRBJ2-7; cdr3_nt: TGTGCCAGCAGCCAACGGGGCCTCTCCTACGAGCAGTACTTC; cdr3_aa: CASSQRGLSYEQYF
v_call: TRBV29-1; d_call: NA; clone_size: NA; j_call: TRBJ2-6; cdr3_nt: TGCAGCGTTGATGAGGGAAGCTCTGGGGCCAACGTCCTGACTTTC; cdr3_aa: CSVDEGSSGANVLTF
v_call: TRBV7-2; d_call: NA; clone_size: NA; j_call: TRBJ2-7; cdr3_nt: TGTGCCAGCAGTCCCGTCTTGGTCTACGAGCAGTACTTC; cdr3_aa: CASSPVLVYEQYF
v_call: TRBV10-3; d_call: TRBD1; clone_size: NA; j_call: TRBJ2-2; cdr3_nt: TGTGCCATCAGGGGAGAGACAGGGGGCACGAACACCGGGGAGCTGTTTTTT; cdr3_aa: CAIRGETGGTNTGELFF
v_call: TRBV28; d_call: TRBD2; clone_size: NA; j_call: TRBJ2-3; cdr3_nt: TGTGCCAGCAGTTTTCCGACTAGCGGGCCAGATACGCAGTATTTT; cdr3_aa: CASSFPTSGPDTQYF
v_call: TRBV30; d_call: NA; clone_size: NA; j_call: TRBJ1-2; cdr3_nt: TGTGCCTGGAGTCCGGAGGACCGAGGAATTATAGGGTATGGCTACACCTTC; cdr3_aa: CAWSPEDRGIIGYGYTF
v_call: TRBV9; d_call: NA; clone_size: once; j_call: TRBJ1-1; cdr3_nt: TGTGCCAGCAGCGCCGGACACGGGAACACTGAAGCTTTCTTT; cdr3_aa: CASSAGHGNTEAFF
v_call: TRBV28; d_call: TRBD1; clone_size: NA; j_call: TRBJ2-7; cdr3_nt: TGTGCCAGCCGTGCGGGACAGGTGGACGAGCAGTACTTC; cdr3_aa: CASRAGQVDEQYF
v_call: TRBV5-4; d_call: NA; clone_size: NA; j_call: TRBJ1-6; cdr3_nt: TGTGCCAGCAGCTTGGGGGACACCTATAATTCACCCCTCCACTTT; cdr3_aa: CASSLGDTYNSPLHF
v_call: TRBV10-3; d_call: NA; clone_size: NA; j_call: TRBJ2-3; cdr3_nt: TGTGCCATCAGTGGGGGCAGAGACACAGATACGCAGTATTTT; cdr3_aa: CAISGGRDTDTQYF